The 13 T cell receptor beta chains below all came from one sample that was sequenced in a study of HIV-infected patients and healthy controls (dated by TCRdb to the mid-2010s). Library prep was done by 5' RACE. The data were produced on an Illumina MiSeq. TCRdb reran the public reads through fastp at Q25 and MiXCR, keeping productive beta chains. Entries that share a CDR3 protein sequence are merged under the most common genes and DNA. Counted in this sample were under 70,000 distinct CDR3 sequences; 15% to 20% of them appeared once. About 1.5% of the sample belongs to the ten largest clones. The sequenced sample consisted of CD4+ T cells from blood. The receptors come from a human donor in good health.

The count of this clonotype is one. The chain carries TRBV20-1 and TRBJ1-1, with TRBD1 as a possible D gene (5 bases). V was clipped by 5 bases and J by 1 base, with 14 bases between them. In germline, CDR1 is DFQATT, CDR2 SNEGSKA (reference sequence). This CDR3 spans 14 amino acids. The CDR3 nucleotides read TGCAGTGCTGATATTCAGGGTGGGAACACTGAAGCTTTCTTT. Translating it yields CSADIQGGNTEAFF.

This clonotype was recorded a few times. The J gene is TRBJ2-3, the V gene TRBV19, with a tentative D call TRBD2 (5 bases). From germline, CDR1 is LNHDA and CDR2 SQIVND (reference sequence). The CDR3 loop spans 12 amino acids. Trimming left V 3 bases short and J 7 bases short, with 8 bases between. The CDR3 reads CASSIASHTQYF. CDR3 in DNA: TGTGCCAGTAGTATCGCTAGCCATACGCAGTATTTT.

This clonotype turned up a few times. The chain joins TRBV20-1 to TRBJ2-4, with D possibly being TRBD2 (6 bases). The V gene lost 6 bases and the J gene lost 3 bases, with 18 bases spanning the gap. CDR3 length equals 15 residues. Per germline, CDR1 DFQATT and CDR2 SNEGSKA (reference sequence). The chain's CDR3 is CSALRGGFGKNIQYF. DNA for the CDR3: TGCAGTGCGTTGAGAGGAGGGTTCGGCAAAAACATTCAGTACTTC.

This clonotype came up a few times. The gene calls are TRBV20-1 and TRBJ2-1, with 10 bases lining up with TRBD2. The CDR3 has 16 residues. Germline CDR1 DFQATT, CDR2 SNEGSKA (reference sequence). J gave up 10 bases and V 1 base, and 13 bases lay outside the gene matches. CDR3 nucleotide sequence: TGCAGTGCTAGAGTCCCCGGTATAGCGGGAGGAAGAGAGCAGTTCTTC. Translated, it gives CSARVPGIAGGREQFF.

The rearrangement joins TRBV15 to TRBJ2-4; D may be TRBD2 (6 bases). Per germline, CDR1 LNHNV and CDR2 YYDKDF (reference sequence). CDR3 size: 16 residues. Between the trimmed V and J ends, which lost 0 bases and 1 base, there was a span of 10 bases. Here the CDR3 DNA reads TGTGCCACCAGCAGAGATATGGGGGGTGCCAAAAACATTCAGTACTTC. Amino acid sequence: CATSRDMGGAKNIQYF.

Many counts were recorded for this clonotype. The rearrangement uses TRBV7-9 and TRBJ2-7, with 9 bases fitting TRBD1. Germline CDR1 is SEHNR and CDR2 is FQNEAQ (reference sequence). The CDR3 totals 15 residues. The ends lost 4 bases at V and 3 bases at J; junction bases unmatched: 7. For the CDR3, the DNA is TGTGCCAGCAGCTCAACGGCGGGACAGGGCTACGAGCAGTACTTC. It encodes CASSSTAGQGYEQYF.

This clonotype has just a few counts. This rearrangement joins TRBV15 to TRBJ2-1; D possibly corresponds to TRBD2 (7 bases). The CDR3 spans 15 residues. The germline gives CDR1 LNHNV, CDR2 YYDKDF (reference sequence). V dropped 0 bases and J dropped 8 bases, with 14 bases sitting between them. The DNA for the CDR3 is TGTGCCACCAGCAGAGATCCCCAGGGGAGGGATGAGCAGTTCTTC. It codes for CATSRDPQGRDEQFF.

This clonotype was found many times. The chain uses TRBV6-5 and TRBJ1-2; no definite D call. The CDR3 extends over 17 amino acids. Germline CDR1 MNHEY, CDR2 SVGAGI. V was clipped by 0 bases and J by 8 bases, with 22 bases between them. CDR3 sequence reads: CASSYSNPGRRRWGYTF. The CDR3 nucleotides read TGTGCCAGCAGTTACTCGAATCCAGGTCGTCGACGCTGGGGCTACACCTTC.

V and J are TRBV2 and TRBJ2-3; a possible D gene is TRBD2 (5 bases). Germline V gives CDR1 SNHLY, CDR2 FYNNEI. Trimming took off 0 bases at V and 4 bases at J, with 11 bases between the two ends. The CDR3 has 15 amino acids. The CDR3 here is CASSEAGVGADTQYF. CDR3 nucleotide sequence: TGTGCCAGCAGTGAAGCGGGAGTGGGAGCAGATACGCAGTATTTT.

This clonotype was seen a handful of times. The chain links TRBV24-1 to TRBJ1-4; 8 positions match TRBD1. J gave up 4 bases and V 0 bases, and 3 bases lay outside the gene matches. The CDR3 is made up of 16 amino acids. The germline V gene has CDR1 KGHDR and CDR2 SFDVKD. CDR3: CATSDLSGQDNEKLFF. The DNA for the CDR3 is TGTGCCACCAGTGATTTGTCGGGACAGGATAATGAAAAACTGTTTTTT.

The V call is TRBV5-1, the J call TRBJ2-6; D may be TRBD1 (6 bases). This CDR3 has 15 residues. The ends were cut back, 1 base at V and 2 bases at J, with 7 bases in the middle. Germline-derived CDR1 and CDR2 are SGHRS and YFSETQ. The CDR3 spells CASSLWGPGANVLTF. The CDR3 nucleotides are TGCGCCAGCAGCTTGTGGGGGCCTGGGGCCAACGTCCTGACTTTC.

This chain connects TRBV30 to TRBJ2-7, with D uncertain. Trimming pared 2 bases from V and 3 bases from J, leaving 5 bases between. The germline CDR1 and CDR2 sequences are GTSNPN and SVGIG (reference sequence). The CDR3 runs 11 residues. CDR3 loop: CAWSRYYEQYF. The CDR3 nucleotides are TGTGCCTGGAGTCGCTACTACGAGCAGTACTTC. The complete variable domain, with remaining parts taken from reference TRBV30 and TRBJ2-7, reads SQTIHQWPATLVQPVGSPLSLECTVEGTSNPNLYWYRQAAGRGLQLLFYSVGIGQISSEVPQNLSASRPQDRQFILSSKKLLLSDSGFYLCAWSRYYEQYFGPGTRLTVT.

This clonotype came up a few times. J is TRBJ1-1 and V is TRBV5-4; the D gene is possibly TRBD1 (5 bases). The length of the CDR3 is 15 residues. The germline V gene has CDR1 SGHNT and CDR2 YYREEE (reference sequence). V was shortened by 4 bases and J by 0 bases, with 13 bases between the two germline ends. In DNA form, the CDR3 reads TGTGCCAGCAGCGTTGCCGGGGCAATGAACACTGAAGCTTTCTTT. Translating it yields CASSVAGAMNTEAFF.